Listed here are 3 T cell receptor beta chains from one sample, sequenced in a study of T cells in localized non-small cell lung cancer. The protocol was immunoSEQ multiplex PCR, while the TCRdb copy is restricted to in-frame clones and leaves out a portion. The sample yields around 1,000 clones, 20% to 25% seen once. Specimen: normal lung tissue next to the tumor, collected before any cancer treatment. These receptors all stem from a woman aged 35-75 years with stage I lung adenocarcinoma.

The rearrangement joins TRBV10-2 to TRBJ1-1, with D perhaps TRBD1 (6 bases). CDR3 length equals 14 residues. The V end lost 8 bases, the J end lost 4 bases, and 17 bases lay between the germline ends. Germline values: CDR1 WSHSY, CDR2 SAAADI. The CDR3 spells CASRPAGATTEAFF. The CDR3, as DNA: TGCGCCAGCCGGCCTGCGGGGGCGACCACTGAAGCTTTCTTT.

This rearrangement joins TRBV12-5 to TRBJ2-7; 9 bases are a match to TRBD1. V shed 2 bases, J shed 4 bases, and the junction held 6 bases outside the gene matches. Germline CDR1 is LGHNT and CDR2 is FRNRAP. This CDR3 is 15 amino acids long. Written as DNA, the CDR3 is TGTGCTAGTGGTTTGTCCCCGACAGGGGGGTACGAGCAGTACTTC. It specifies CASGLSPTGGYEQYF.

This clone is categorized as medium-sized. The rearrangement joins TRBV11-3 to TRBJ1-3; no firm D call. CDR1 is SGHNT and CDR2 is YENEEA in the germline V gene. The CDR3 totals 15 residues. Trimming removed 2 bases at V and 2 bases at J, with 10 bases between. CDR3 nucleotide sequence: TGTGCCAGCAGCTTAAGGGAAAGAGCTGGAAACACCATATATTTT. This sequence encodes CASSLRERAGNTIYF.